This T cell receptor beta chain came from a study of T cell repertoires in cytomegalovirus infection. In the study overall: Researchers turned to recently identified HLA-C-restricted CMV epitopes as well as well-studied HLA-B-restricted ones. Public TCR beta signatures marked donors with CMV infection and the matching HLA.

The study, taken as a whole, reports: CMV-specific TCR beta clonotypes restricted by HLA-C were the ones dominating the ex vivo response. Individuals carrying CMV plus the relevant HLA were identified by cumulative frequency of public TCR beta families.

Of note for this clonotype: Its antigen remains unknown.

MiXCR, run by TCRdb on the reads, gives a single entry per CDR3 protein. The sample lists about 830,000 distinct CDR3 sequences, approximately 29% occurring once. The origin of this receptor is a human donor in good health (CMV status not recorded). Some clones in this sample may be carry-over from other donors' samples. The sample was cultured CD8+ T cells from PBMCs, taken from culture after CMV antigen stimulation.

Here the CDR3 DNA reads TGTGCCAGCAGCTTATCCGATGAAGGTTACACCTTC. This codes for CASSLSDEGYTF. The rearrangement links TRBV7-9 to TRBJ1-2, with D unclear. The CDR3 has 12 amino acids. With 2 bases removed from V and 11 bases from J, the gap between germline ends came to 12 bases. From germline, CDR1 is SEHNR and CDR2 FQNEAQ (reference sequence).